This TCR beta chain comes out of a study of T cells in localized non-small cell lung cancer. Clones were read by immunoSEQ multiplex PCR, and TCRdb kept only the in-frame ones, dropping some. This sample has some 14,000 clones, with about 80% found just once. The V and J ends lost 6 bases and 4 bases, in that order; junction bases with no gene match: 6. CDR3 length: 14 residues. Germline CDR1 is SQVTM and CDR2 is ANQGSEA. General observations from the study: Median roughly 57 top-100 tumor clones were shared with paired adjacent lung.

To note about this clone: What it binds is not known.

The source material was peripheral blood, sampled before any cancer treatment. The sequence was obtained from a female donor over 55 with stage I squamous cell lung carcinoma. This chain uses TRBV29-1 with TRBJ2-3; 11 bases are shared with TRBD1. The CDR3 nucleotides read TGCAGCGTCGTGCGGACAGGGGGCCCAGATACGCAGTATTTT. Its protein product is CSVVRTGGPDTQYF.